The clone carrying this T cell receptor (beta chain) has only a few counts. This sample was taken from a study of blood T cell repertoires in COVID-19. The overall study: Samples came from the United States, Italy and Spain, spanning acute and convalescent COVID-19.

In the source study's methods: Using reference gene primer amplification, nucleated cell counts were estimated. Data came from immunoSEQ multiplex PCR; TCRdb stores just in-frame clones and leaves some out. Clone size and V and J calls were adopted from that table, with D and trimming inferred from the DNA. The sample yields 150,000 to 200,000 clones, 82% seen once. The V end was cut by 3 bases, the J end by 6 bases, with 20 bases between. This CDR3 is built from 16 residues. The V gene's germline CDR1 is KGHSH and CDR2 LQKENI. This sequence was found in a woman over 75 with active or convalescent COVID-19. The chain links TRBV18 to TRBJ1-2; unclear D gene. Input material: peripheral blood. This CDR3 is CASSPIETTASDGYTF. In DNA form, the CDR3 reads TGTGCCAGCTCACCCATCGAAACCACAGCCTCTGATGGCTACACCTTC. The full variable domain, its missing parts supplied by reference TRBV18 and TRBJ1-2, is NAGVMQNPRHLVRRRGQEARLRCSPMKGHSHVYWYRQLPEEGLKFMVYLQKENIIDESGMPKERFSAEFPKEGPSILRIQQVVRGDSAAYFCASSPIETTASDGYTFGSGTRLTVV.